This T cell receptor beta chain came from a study of tumor and adjacent non-tumor tissue in lung cancer. Study context: Each sample yielded 4 million to 4.5 million productive TCRbeta reads on average. Broader study findings: In normal lung, the top 100 clones were significantly more dominant than in tumor.

Remarks on this clonotype: What it binds is not known. One end of the junction does not line up with germline, which may come from a read error.

RNA was extracted from bulk tissue without any cell sorting. This non-tumor lung sample came from over 3 cm beyond the tumor edge. The CDR3 has 16 residues. The library came from three nested PCR rounds adapted from ARM-PCR protocols. TCRdb processed the multiplex PCR reads anew with MiXCR; each CDR3 protein has one entry. This table has about 80,000 distinct CDR3 sequences, roughly 80% appearing once. What was sequenced was distant non-tumor lung tissue. The source is a man between 60 and 75 years old with non-small cell lung cancer. The gene calls are TRBV12-3 or TRBV12-4 and TRBJ1-5; D call uncertain. CDR3 nucleotides: TGTGCCAGCAGTTTGTGGGCTGTGAATAGCAATCAGCTCCAGCATTTT. Residues: CASSLWAVNSNQLQHF.